This passage covers 7 T cell receptor beta chains from one sample sequenced in a study of control samples from healthy donors and cancer patients. Repertoires were generated with immunoSEQ multiplex PCR, while TCRdb's copy carries only in-frame clones and drops some. The sample includes around 20,000 clones, around 83% of them seen just once. Sequences were obtained from PBMCs. The receptors derive from a man older than 75 with head and neck cancer.

This rearrangement joins TRBV10-3 to TRBJ1-3; 9 bases line up with TRBD1. V shed 6 bases and J 1 base; nucleotides not matched to a gene: 1. This CDR3 spans 14 amino acids. CDR1 is ENHRY and CDR2 is SYGVKD in the germline V gene. The CDR3 loop reads CAISGTGSGNTIYF. CDR3 DNA: TGTGCCATCAGCGGGACAGGGTCTGGAAACACCATATATTTT.

About this clone: Only one base separates this from a far larger clonotype, so it likely reflects a read error. The rearrangement links TRBV27 to TRBJ2-7, with 7 positions matching TRBD2. CDR3 length: 14 residues. Trimming cost V 5 bases and J 6 bases; bases outside gene matches: 10. Germline CDR1 reads MNHEY; CDR2 reads SMNVEV (reference sequence). The CDR3 bases are TGTGCCAGCAGTAAGCGGGACCGACGCTTCGAGCAGTACTTC. This sequence encodes CASSKRDRRFEQYF.

The chain joins TRBV7-6 to TRBJ1-1; the D is unclear. CDR1 is SGHVS and CDR2 is FNYEAQ in the germline V gene. V was pared by 2 bases and J by 4 bases, with 14 bases between. This CDR3 has 15 residues. The CDR3 region is CASSLPPWRRTEAFF. The CDR3 nucleotides read TGTGCCAGCAGCTTACCCCCTTGGAGGCGCACTGAAGCTTTCTTT.

The chain uses TRBV27 and TRBJ2-3; D is possibly TRBD1 (6 bases). V was clipped by 4 bases and J by 4 bases, with 21 bases between them. Germline CDR1 MNHEY, CDR2 SMNVEV (reference sequence). The CDR3 is 17 amino acids. CDR3 amino acids: CASSSPTQGWNPDTQYF. CDR3 sequence (DNA): TGTGCCAGCAGTTCACCGACACAGGGTTGGAATCCAGATACGCAGTATTTT.

The DNA of the CDR3 is TGCAGCGTTGAAGGGGGAGGAAGCGAGCAGTACTTC. Its translation is CSVEGGGSEQYF. The V call is TRBV29-1, the J call TRBJ2-7, with D possibly TRBD2 on 6 matching bases. CDR3 length: 12 amino acids. Trimming removed 1 base from V and 6 bases from J, with 10 bases in between. Germline assignment: CDR1 SQVTM and CDR2 ANQGSEA.

V gene TRBV7-8 combines with J gene TRBJ1-5; maybe TRBD1 (6 bases). From germline, CDR1 is SGHVS and CDR2 FQNEAQ. The CDR3 is 17 amino acids. Trimming left V 3 bases short and J 0 bases short, with 15 bases between. CDR3 residues: CASSLYRDSYSNQPQHF. Here the CDR3 DNA reads TGTGCCAGCAGCTTGTACAGGGACTCTTATAGCAATCAGCCCCAGCATTTT.

V gene TRBV2 combines with J gene TRBJ1-5; possibly TRBD1 for D (5 bases). Germline values: CDR1 SNHLY, CDR2 FYNNEI. CDR3 length: 15 residues. V shed 5 bases and J shed 3 bases, with 14 bases lying between them. Written as DNA, the CDR3 is TGTGCCAGCAGTCCATGGGGGGACTTCAATCAGCCCCAGCATTTT. Encoded protein: CASSPWGDFNQPQHF.